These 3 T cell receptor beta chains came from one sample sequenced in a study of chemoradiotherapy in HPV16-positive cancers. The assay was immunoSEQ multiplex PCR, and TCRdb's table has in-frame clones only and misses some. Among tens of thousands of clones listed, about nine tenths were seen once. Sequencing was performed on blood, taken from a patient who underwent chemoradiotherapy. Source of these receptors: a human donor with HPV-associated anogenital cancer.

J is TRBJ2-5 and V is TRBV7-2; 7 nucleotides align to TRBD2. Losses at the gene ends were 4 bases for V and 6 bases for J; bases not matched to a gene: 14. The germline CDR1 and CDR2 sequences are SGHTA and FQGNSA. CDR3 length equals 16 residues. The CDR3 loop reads CASSSSSAGGGKTQYF. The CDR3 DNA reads TGTGCCAGCAGCTCTAGCTCTGCGGGCGGGGGAAAGACCCAGTACTTC.

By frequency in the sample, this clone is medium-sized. The CDR3 protein is CATSVGREHSGNTIYF. The DNA of the CDR3 is TGTGCCACCAGCGTGGGGAGGGAGCACTCTGGAAACACCATATATTTT. The chain recombines TRBV15 with TRBJ1-3; D not resolved. The CDR3 contains 16 residues. The V gene's germline CDR1 is LNHNV and CDR2 YYDKDF (reference sequence). Trimming pared 5 bases from V and 0 bases from J, leaving 14 bases between.

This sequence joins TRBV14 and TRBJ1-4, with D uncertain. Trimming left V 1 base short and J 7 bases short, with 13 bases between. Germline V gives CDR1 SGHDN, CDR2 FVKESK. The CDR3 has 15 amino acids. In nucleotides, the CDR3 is TGTGCCAGCAGCCAAGGAGGACGCACCGGTGAAAAACTGTTTTTT. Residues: CASSQGGRTGEKLFF.